Presented here are 5 T cell receptor beta chains from one specimen sequenced in a study of blood T cell repertoires in COVID-19. Some clones are missing from TCRdb's copy, which holds only in-frame ones; the method was immunoSEQ multiplex PCR. The table records 350,000 to 550,000 clones, around 91% of them present only once. Sequenced material: PBMCs or T cells enriched from blood (not recorded which). These receptors were obtained from a young man who had recovered from COVID-19.

The rearrangement joins TRBV7-3 to TRBJ2-5; TRBD2 might be the D (5 bases). The CDR3 runs to 13 residues. The germline gives CDR1 SGHTA, CDR2 FQGTGA. V was pared by 2 bases and J by 1 base, with 5 bases between. CDR3 residues: CASSLEGQETQYF. The CDR3, as DNA: TGTGCCAGCAGCTTAGAGGGCCAAGAGACCCAGTACTTC.

V gene TRBV18 combines with J gene TRBJ2-3; perhaps TRBD1 as D (6 bases). Trimming pared 1 base from V and 6 bases from J, leaving 17 bases between. The CDR3 has 16 residues. CDR1 is KGHSH, CDR2 LQKENI, per germline. CDR3 DNA sequence: TGTGCCAGCTCACCACGGGACACGGGAAGGGTGGATACGCAGTATTTT. Residues: CASSPRDTGRVDTQYF.

This clone was observed a single time. V usage is TRBV27 and J usage is TRBJ2-3, with 7 nucleotides matching TRBD2. The CDR3 runs 16 residues. The V gene end was trimmed by 0 bases and the J gene end by 1 base; junction bases not matched to a gene: 4. CDR1 and CDR2 from the germline V gene are MNHEY and SMNVEV (reference sequence). In DNA, the CDR3 is TGTGCCAGCAGTTTATCGATCCTAGCGGGCACAGATACGCAGTATTTT. Its translation: CASSLSILAGTDTQYF.

The chain is built from TRBV10-1 and TRBJ2-3; D gene ambiguous. The CDR3 length is 15 residues. With 0 bases removed from V and 0 bases from J, the gap between germline ends came to 7 bases. Per germline, CDR1 WNHNN and CDR2 SYGVQD (reference sequence). CDR3 nucleotide sequence: TGCGCCAGCAGTGAGTCTCGCGGTAGCACAGATACGCAGTATTTT. It encodes CASSESRGSTDTQYF.

The genes are TRBV9 and TRBJ1-6; D may be TRBD1 (5 bases). CDR3 length: 14 residues. V lost 1 base to trimming and J lost 10 bases, with 12 bases between them. Germline V gene data show CDR1 as SGDLS and CDR2 as YYNGEE. The CDR3 loop reads CASSVKGLGSPLHF. In DNA, the CDR3 is TGTGCCAGCAGCGTAAAGGGGTTGGGGTCACCCCTCCACTTT.